These T cell receptor beta chains were read from a single sample in a study of identical twins. TCRdb passed the 5' RACE reads through MiXCR, listing each CDR3 protein once. The table includes roughly 630,000 distinct CDR3 sequences, around 7.5% detected once. These data were also filed under a second study, of yellow fever vaccine responses in identical twins.

Sequencing was carried out using PBMCs. Receptor source: a woman aged 18-29 years in good health. CDR3s include the opening cysteine and the closing phenylalanine or tryptophan. The D gene is left open where the match is weak. For some rows the clone size is stated as once, few or many, or as a class when expanded; others skip it.

>TRBJ2-1|many|TRBD2|TRBV24-1
TGTGCCACCGGACTAGCGGGGGATACCTACAATGAGCAGTTCTTC
CATGLAGDTYNEQFF
>TRBJ2-5|.|TRBD2|TRBV7-8
TGTGCCAGCAGCTTAGCGCAAACTAGCGGGCTCCAAGAGACCCAGTACTTC
CASSLAQTSGLQETQYF
>TRBJ2-1|few|TRBD2|TRBV28
TGTGCCAGCAGTTCCCCTAGCGGGAGATACAATGAGCAGTTCTTC
CASSSPSGRYNEQFF
>TRBJ2-3|many|.|TRBV2
TGTGCCAGCAGCGTAGATAGGACAGATACGCAGTATTTT
CASSVDRTDTQYF
>TRBJ2-3|few|TRBD1|TRBV29-1
TGCAGCGCTAGGGACAGGTTGAACACAGATACGCAGTATTTT
CSARDRLNTDTQYF
>TRBJ1-1|few|.|TRBV20-1
TGCAGTGCTAGTACGGGGTTGGAAGCTTTCTTT
CSASTGLEAFF
>TRBJ2-2|.|.|TRBV4-2
TGTGCCAGCAGCCGAGAGTTGAGCACCGGGGAGCTGTTTTTT
CASSRELSTGELFF
>TRBJ2-7|.|.|TRBV15
TGTGCCACCAGCAGAGCCTTAGCGATGTACGAGCAGTACTTC
CATSRALAMYEQYF
>TRBJ1-2|many|.|TRBV12-3/TRBV12-4
TGTGCCAGCAGGGGAGGACAGAACCGCTTCTATGGCTACACCTTC
CASRGGQNRFYGYTF
>TRBJ2-3|few|.|TRBV20-1
TGCAGTGCTAGCCGACCACCCAGCACAGATACGCAGTATTTT
CSASRPPSTDTQYF
>TRBJ2-5|few|TRBD2|TRBV7-2
TGTGCCAGCAGCCCGAACCCGGGACTAGCGGGAGAAGAGACCCAGTACTTC
CASSPNPGLAGEETQYF
>TRBJ1-5|.|.|TRBV20-1
TGCAGTGGCAAAAGGATCGAAAATCAGCCCCAGCATTTT
CSGKRIENQPQHF
>TRBJ1-1|many|.|TRBV29-1
TGCAGCGTTGCGGGGGCAGGAAAGAACACTGAAGCTTTCTTT
CSVAGAGKNTEAFF
>TRBJ1-2|many|.|TRBV27
TGTGCCAGCAGTTCAGAGCTCCGGAGGGATGGCTACACCTTC
CASSSELRRDGYTF
>TRBJ2-1|many|.|TRBV5-1
TGCGCCAGCAGCGGACAGCGCCGAGACTCCTACAATGAGCAGTTCTTC
CASSGQRRDSYNEQFF